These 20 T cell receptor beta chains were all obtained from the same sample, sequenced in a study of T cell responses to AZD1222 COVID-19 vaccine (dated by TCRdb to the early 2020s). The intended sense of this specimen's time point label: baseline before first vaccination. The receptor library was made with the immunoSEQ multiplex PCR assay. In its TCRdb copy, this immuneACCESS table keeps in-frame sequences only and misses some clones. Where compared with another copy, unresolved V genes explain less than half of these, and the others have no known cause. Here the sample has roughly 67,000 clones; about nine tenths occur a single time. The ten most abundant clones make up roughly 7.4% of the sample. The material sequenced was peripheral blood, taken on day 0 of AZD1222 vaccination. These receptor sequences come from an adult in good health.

The CDR3 DNA reads TGTGCCAGCAGTTCGGGACCAGACAATGAGCAGTTCTTC. Its translation is CASSSGPDNEQFF. The V call is TRBV11-1, the J call TRBJ2-1; tentatively, D is TRBD1 or TRBD2 (5 bases each). The CDR3 sequence is 13 residues long. CDR1 SGHAT and CDR2 FQDESV come from the germline V gene (reference sequence). Trimming took 6 bases from V and 5 from J, leaving 11 bases between them.

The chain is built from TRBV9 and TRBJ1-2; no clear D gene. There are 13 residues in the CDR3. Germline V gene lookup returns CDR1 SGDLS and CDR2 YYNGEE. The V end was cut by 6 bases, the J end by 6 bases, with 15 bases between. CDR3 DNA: TGTGCCAGCAAATCTGCGTCTCGTGATGGCTACACCTTC. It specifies CASKSASRDGYTF. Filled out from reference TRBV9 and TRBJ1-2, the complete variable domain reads DSGVTQTPKHLITATGQRVTLRCSPRSGDLSVYWYQQSLDQGLQFLIQYYNGEERAKGNILERFSAQQFPDLHSELNLSSLELGDSALYFCASKSASRDGYTFGSGTRLTVV.

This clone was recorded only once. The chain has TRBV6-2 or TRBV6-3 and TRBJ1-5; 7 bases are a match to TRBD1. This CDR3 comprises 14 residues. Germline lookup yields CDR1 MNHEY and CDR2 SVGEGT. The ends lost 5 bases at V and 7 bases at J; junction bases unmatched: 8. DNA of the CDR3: TGTGCCAGCAGTCCACAGGGGTCATGGCAGCCCCAGCATTTT. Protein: CASSPQGSWQPQHF.

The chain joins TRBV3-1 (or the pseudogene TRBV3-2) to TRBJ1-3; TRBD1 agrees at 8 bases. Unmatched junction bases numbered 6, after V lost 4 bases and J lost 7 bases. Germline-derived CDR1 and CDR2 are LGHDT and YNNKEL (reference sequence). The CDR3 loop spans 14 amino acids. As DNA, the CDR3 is TGTGCCAGCAGCCTGAGGACAGGGAGCAACACCATATATTTT. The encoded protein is CASSLRTGSNTIYF.

Here the CDR3 reads CASRVDRGIGYTF. The CDR3 nucleotides are TGTGCCAGTAGAGTCGACAGGGGGATTGGCTACACCTTC. V gene TRBV19 combines with J gene TRBJ1-2, with TRBD1 matching 9 bases. This CDR3 comprises 13 residues. Germline loops: CDR1 LNHDA, CDR2 SQIVND (reference sequence). The V segment lost 6 bases and the J segment 7 bases; nucleotides outside the gene matches: 6.

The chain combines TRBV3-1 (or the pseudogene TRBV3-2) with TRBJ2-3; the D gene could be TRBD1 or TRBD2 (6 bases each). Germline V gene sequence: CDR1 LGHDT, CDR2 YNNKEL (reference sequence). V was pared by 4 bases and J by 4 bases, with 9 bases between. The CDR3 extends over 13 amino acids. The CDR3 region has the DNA TGTGCCAGCAGCCGGAGGGGGGCAGATACGCAGTATTTT. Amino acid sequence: CASSRRGADTQYF.

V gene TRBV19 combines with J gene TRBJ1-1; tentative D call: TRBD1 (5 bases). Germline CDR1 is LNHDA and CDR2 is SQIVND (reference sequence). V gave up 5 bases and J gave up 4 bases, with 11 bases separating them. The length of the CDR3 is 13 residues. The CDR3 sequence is CASSVTGGTEAFF. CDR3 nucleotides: TGTGCCAGTAGTGTAACGGGGGGCACTGAAGCTTTCTTT.

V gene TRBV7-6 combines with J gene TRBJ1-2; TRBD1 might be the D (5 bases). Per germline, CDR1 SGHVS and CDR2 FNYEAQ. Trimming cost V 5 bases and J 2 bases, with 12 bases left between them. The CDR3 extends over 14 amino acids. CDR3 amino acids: CASSPTGTNYGYTF. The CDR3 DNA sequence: TGTGCCAGCAGCCCAACCGGGACCAACTATGGCTACACCTTC.

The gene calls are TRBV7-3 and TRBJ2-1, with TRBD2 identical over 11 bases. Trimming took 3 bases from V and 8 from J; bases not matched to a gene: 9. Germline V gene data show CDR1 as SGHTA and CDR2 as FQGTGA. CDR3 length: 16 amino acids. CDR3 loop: CASSLNSGRAIYEQFF. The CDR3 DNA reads TGTGCCAGCAGCTTGAATAGCGGGAGGGCCATATATGAGCAGTTCTTC.

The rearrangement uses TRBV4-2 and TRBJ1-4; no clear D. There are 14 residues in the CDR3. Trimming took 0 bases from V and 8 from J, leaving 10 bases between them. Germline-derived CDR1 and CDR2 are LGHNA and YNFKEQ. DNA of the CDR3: TGTGCCAGCAGCCAAGAAAGGCTAGGAGAAAAACTGTTTTTT. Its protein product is CASSQERLGEKLFF.

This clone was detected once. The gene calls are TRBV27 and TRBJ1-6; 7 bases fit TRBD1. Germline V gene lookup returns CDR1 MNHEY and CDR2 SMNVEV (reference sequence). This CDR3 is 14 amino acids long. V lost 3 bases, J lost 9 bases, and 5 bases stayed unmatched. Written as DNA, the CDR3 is TGTGCCAGCAGTTTCCCGGGACAGCGTTCACCCCTCCACTTT. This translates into CASSFPGQRSPLHF.

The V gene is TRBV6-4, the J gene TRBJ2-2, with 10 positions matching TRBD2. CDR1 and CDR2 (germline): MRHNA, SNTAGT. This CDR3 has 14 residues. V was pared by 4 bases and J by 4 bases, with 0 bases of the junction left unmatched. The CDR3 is CASSASGSTGELFF. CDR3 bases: TGTGCCAGCAGTGCTAGCGGGAGCACCGGGGAGCTGTTTTTT.

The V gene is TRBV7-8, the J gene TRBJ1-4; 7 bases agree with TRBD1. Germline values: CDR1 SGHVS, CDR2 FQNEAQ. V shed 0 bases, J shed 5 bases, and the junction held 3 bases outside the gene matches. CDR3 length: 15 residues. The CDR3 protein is CASSLATGLNEKLFF. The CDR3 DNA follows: TGTGCCAGCAGCTTAGCGACAGGGCTAAATGAAAAACTGTTTTTT. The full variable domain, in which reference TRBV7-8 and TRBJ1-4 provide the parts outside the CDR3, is GAGVSQSPRYKVAKRGQDVALRCDPISGHVSLFWYQQALGQGPEFLTYFQNEAQLDKSGLPSDRFFAERPEGSVSTLKIQRTQQEDSAVYLCASSLATGLNEKLFFGSGTQLSVL.

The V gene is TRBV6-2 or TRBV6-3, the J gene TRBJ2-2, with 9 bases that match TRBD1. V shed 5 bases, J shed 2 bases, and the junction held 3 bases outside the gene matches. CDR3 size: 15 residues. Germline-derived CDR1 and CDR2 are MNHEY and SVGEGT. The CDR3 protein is CASSATGGNTGELFF. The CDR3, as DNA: TGTGCCAGCAGTGCAACAGGGGGCAACACCGGGGAGCTGTTTTTT.

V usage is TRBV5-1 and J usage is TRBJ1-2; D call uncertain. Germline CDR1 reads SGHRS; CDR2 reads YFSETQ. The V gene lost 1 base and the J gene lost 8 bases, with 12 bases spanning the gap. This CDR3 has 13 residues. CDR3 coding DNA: TGCGCCAGCAGCTTGTTCCTCTCTGAAGGCTACACCTTC. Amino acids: CASSLFLSEGYTF.

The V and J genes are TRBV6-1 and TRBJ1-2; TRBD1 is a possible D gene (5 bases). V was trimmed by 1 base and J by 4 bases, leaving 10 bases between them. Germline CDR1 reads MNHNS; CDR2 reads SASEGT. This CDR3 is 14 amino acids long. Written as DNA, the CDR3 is TGTGCCAGCAGTGAAGTGAGGGGATCCTATGGCTACACCTTC. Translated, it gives CASSEVRGSYGYTF.

The CDR3 sequence is CASRRDRAQPQHF. CDR3 nucleotides: TGTGCCAGCAGACGGGACAGGGCTCAGCCCCAGCATTTT. J is TRBJ1-5 and V is TRBV28; 9 nucleotides align to TRBD1. Germline lookup yields CDR1 MDHEN and CDR2 SYDVKM. Trimming at V came to 6 bases and at J to 6 bases, leaving 3 bases not matched to a gene. The CDR3 loop spans 13 amino acids.

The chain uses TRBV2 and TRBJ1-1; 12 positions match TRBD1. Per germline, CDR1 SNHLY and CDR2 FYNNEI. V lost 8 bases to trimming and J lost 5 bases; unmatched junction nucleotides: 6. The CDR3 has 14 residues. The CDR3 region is CASAEGQGATEAFF. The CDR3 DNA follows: TGTGCCAGCGCCGAGGGACAGGGGGCAACTGAAGCTTTCTTT.

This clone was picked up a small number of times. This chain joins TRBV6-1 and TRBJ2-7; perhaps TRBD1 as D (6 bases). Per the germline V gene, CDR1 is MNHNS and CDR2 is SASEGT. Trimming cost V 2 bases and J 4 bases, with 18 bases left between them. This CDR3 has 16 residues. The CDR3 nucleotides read TGTGCCAGCAGTGAAATAGGTGTTGTCAGGGGTTACGAGCAGTACTTC. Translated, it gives CASSEIGVVRGYEQYF.

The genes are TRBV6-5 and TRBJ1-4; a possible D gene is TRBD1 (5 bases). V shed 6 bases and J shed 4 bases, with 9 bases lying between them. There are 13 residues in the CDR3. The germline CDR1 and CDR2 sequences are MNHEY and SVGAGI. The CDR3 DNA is TGTGCCAGCAGCCGGGACTATAATGAAAAACTGTTTTTT. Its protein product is CASSRDYNEKLFF.